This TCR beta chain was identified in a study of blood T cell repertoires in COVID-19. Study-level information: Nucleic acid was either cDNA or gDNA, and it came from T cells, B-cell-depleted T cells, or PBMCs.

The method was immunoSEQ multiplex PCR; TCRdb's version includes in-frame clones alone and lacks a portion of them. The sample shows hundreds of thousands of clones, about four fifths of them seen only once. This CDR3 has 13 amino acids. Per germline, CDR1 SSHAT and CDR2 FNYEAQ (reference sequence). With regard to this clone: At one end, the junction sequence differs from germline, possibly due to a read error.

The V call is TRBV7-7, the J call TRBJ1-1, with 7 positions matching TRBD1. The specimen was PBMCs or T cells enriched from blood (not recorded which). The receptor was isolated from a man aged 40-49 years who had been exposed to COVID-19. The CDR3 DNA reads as TGTGCTAGCAGCCTAGACAGGGACACTGAAGCTTTCTTT. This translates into CASSLDRDTEAFF. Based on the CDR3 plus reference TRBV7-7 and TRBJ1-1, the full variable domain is GAGVSQSPRYKVTKRGQDVTLRCDPISSHATLYWYQQALGQGPEFLTYFNYEAQPDKSGLPSDRFSAERPEGSISTLTIQRTEQRDSAMYRCASSLDRDTEAFFGQGTRLTVV.